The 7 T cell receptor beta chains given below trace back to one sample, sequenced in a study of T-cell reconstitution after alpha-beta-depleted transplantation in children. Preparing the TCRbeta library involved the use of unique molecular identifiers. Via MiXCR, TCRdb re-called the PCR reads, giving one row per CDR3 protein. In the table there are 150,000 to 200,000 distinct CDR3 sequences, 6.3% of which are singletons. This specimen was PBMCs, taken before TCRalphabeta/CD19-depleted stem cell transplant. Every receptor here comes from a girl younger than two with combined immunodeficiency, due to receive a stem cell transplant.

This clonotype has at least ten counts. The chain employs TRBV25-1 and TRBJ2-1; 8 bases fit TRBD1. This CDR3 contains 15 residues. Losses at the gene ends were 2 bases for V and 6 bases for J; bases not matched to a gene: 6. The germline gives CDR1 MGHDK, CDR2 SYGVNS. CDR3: CASSETGGNSNEQFF. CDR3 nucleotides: TGTGCCAGCAGTGAAACAGGGGGTAATTCCAATGAGCAGTTCTTC.

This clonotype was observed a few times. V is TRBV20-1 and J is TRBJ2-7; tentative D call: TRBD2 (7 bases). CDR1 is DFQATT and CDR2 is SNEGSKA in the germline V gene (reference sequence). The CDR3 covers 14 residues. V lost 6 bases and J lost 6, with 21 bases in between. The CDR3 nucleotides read TGCAGTGCCCGGGGGGCGGGCTTGGTCGGCGAGCAGTACTTC. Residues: CSARGAGLVGEQYF.

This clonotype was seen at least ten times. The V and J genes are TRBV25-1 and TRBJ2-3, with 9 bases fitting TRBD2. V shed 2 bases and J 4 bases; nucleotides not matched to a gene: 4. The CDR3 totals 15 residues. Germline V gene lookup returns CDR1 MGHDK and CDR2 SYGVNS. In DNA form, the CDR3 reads TGTGCCAGCAGTGAAGTAGCGGGAGTCTCAGATACGCAGTATTTT. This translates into CASSEVAGVSDTQYF.

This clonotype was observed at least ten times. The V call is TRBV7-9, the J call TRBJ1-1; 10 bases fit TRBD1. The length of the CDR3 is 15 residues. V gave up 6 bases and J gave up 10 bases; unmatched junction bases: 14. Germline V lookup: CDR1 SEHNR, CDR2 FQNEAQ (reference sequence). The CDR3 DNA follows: TGTGCCAGCAGTGCAGGGACAGGGGATGTTGTAGCAGCTTTCTTT. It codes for CASSAGTGDVVAAFF. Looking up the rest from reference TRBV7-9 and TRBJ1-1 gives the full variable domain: DTGVSQNPRHKITKRGQNVTFRCDPISEHNRLYWYRQTLGQGPEFLTYFQNEAQLEKSRLLSDRFSAERPKGSFSTLEIQRTEQGDSAMYLCASSAGTGDVVAAFFGQGTRLTVV.

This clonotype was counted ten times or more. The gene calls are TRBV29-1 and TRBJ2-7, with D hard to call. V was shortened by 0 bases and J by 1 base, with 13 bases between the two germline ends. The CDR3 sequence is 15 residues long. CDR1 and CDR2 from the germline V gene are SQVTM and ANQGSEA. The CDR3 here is CSVEDSEKGSYEQYF. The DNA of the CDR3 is TGCAGCGTTGAAGATTCGGAAAAAGGATCCTACGAGCAGTACTTC.

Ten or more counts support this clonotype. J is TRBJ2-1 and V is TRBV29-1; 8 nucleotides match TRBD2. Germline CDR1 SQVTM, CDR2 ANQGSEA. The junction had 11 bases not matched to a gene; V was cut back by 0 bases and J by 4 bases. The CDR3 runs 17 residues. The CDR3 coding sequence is TGCAGCGTTGAAGACCCCGAGGTCCAGCGGGGGTACAATGAGCAGTTCTTC. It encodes CSVEDPEVQRGYNEQFF.

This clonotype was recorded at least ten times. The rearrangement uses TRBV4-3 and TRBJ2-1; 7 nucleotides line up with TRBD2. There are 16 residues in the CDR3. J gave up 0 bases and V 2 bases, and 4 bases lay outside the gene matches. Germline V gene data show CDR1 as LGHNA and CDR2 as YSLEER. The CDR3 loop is CASSQFGGSSYNEQFF. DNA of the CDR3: TGCGCCAGCAGCCAATTCGGGGGGAGCTCCTACAATGAGCAGTTCTTC.